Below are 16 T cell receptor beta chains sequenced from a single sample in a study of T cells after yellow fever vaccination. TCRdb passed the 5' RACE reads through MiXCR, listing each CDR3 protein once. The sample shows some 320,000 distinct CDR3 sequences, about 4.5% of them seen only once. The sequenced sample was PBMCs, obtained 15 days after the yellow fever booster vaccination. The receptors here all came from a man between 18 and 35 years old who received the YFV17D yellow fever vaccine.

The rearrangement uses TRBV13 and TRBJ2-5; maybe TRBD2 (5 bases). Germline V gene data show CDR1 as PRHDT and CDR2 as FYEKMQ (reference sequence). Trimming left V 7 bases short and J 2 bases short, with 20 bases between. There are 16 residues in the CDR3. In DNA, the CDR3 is TGTGCCAGCAAGCGGACCGGGGAACCCTTTCAAGAGACCCAGTACTTC. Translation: CASKRTGEPFQETQYF.

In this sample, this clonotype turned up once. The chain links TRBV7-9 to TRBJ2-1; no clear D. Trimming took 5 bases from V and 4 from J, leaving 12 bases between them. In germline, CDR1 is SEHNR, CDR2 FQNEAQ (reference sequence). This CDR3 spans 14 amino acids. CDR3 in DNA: TGTGCCAGCAGCCCGACCGGACGGTACAATGAGCAGTTCTTC. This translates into CASSPTGRYNEQFF.

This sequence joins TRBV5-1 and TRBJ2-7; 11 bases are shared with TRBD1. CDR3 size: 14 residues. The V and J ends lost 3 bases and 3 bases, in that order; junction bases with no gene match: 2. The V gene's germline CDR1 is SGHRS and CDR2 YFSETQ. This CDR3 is CASSSGQGGYEQYF. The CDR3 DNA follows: TGCGCCAGCAGCTCGGGACAGGGGGGCTACGAGCAGTACTTC.

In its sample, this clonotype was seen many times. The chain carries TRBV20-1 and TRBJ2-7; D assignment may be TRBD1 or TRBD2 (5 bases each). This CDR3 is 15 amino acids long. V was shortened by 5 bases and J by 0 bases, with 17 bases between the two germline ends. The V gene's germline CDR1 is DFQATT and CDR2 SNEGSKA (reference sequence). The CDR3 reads CSAYSGDGSSYEQYV. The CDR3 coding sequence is TGCAGTGCTTACTCTGGGGACGGAAGCTCCTACGAGCAGTACGTC.

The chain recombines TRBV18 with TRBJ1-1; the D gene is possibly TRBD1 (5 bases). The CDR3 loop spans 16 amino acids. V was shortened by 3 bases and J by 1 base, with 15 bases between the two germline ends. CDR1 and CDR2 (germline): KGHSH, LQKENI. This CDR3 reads CASSPWPGQTNTEAFF. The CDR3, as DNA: TGTGCCAGCTCACCCTGGCCAGGGCAAACGAACACTGAAGCTTTCTTT.

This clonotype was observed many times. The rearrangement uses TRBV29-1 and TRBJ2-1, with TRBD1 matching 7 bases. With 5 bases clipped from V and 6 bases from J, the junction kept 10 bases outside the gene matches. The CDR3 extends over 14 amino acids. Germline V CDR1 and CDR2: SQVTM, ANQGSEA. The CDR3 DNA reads TGCAGCGTTCGATACAGGGGTGAATTCAATGAGCAGTTCTTC. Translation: CSVRYRGEFNEQFF.

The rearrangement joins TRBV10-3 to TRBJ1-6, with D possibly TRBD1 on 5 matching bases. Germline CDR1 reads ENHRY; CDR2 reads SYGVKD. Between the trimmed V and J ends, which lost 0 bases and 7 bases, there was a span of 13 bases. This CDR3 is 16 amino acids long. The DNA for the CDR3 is TGTGCCATCAGTGAGTCGAGTAGGGGCCGCAATTCACCCCTCCACTTT. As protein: CAISESSRGRNSPLHF.

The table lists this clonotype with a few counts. The CDR3 reads CASSLARQSQETQYF. CDR3 sequence (DNA): TGTGCCAGCAGCTTAGCGCGGCAATCCCAAGAGACCCAGTACTTC. This chain uses TRBV7-6 with TRBJ2-5; D gene ambiguous. This CDR3 has 15 amino acids. V lost 0 bases and J lost 1, with 9 bases in between. The germline gives CDR1 SGHVS, CDR2 FNYEAQ.

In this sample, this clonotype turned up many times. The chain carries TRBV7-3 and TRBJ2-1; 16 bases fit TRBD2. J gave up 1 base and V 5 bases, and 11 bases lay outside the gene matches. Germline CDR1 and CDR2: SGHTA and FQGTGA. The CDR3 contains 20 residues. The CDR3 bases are TGTGCCAGCAGCCAGATAGGGACTAGCGGGGGGGCCGGATCCTACAATGAGCAGTTCTTC. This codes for CASSQIGTSGGAGSYNEQFF.

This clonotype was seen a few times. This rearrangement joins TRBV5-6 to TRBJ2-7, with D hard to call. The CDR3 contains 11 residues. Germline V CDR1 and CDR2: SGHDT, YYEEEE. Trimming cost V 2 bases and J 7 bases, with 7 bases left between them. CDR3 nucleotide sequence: TGTGCCAGCAGCTTCTCAGCAGAGCAGTACTTC. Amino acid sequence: CASSFSAEQYF. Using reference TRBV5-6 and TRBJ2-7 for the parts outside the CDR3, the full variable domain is DAGVTQSPTHLIKTRGQQVTLRCSPKSGHDTVSWYQQALGQGPQFIFQYYEEEERQRGNFPDRFSGHQFPNYSSELNVNALLLGDSALYLCASSFSAEQYFGPGTRLTVT.

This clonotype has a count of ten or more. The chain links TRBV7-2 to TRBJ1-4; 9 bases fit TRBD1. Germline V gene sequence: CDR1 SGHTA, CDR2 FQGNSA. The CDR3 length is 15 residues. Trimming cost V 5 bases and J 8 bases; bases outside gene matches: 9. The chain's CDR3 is CASSLTGTGNEKLFF. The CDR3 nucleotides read TGTGCCAGCAGCCTCACCGGGACAGGGAACGAAAAACTGTTTTTT.

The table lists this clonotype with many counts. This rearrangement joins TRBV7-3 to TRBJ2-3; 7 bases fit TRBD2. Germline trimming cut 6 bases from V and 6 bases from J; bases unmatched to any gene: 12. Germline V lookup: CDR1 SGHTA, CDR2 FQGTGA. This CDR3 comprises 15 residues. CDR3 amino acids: CASRGGSGDLDTQYF. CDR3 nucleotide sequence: TGTGCCAGCAGGGGAGGCAGCGGGGATCTGGATACGCAGTATTTT.

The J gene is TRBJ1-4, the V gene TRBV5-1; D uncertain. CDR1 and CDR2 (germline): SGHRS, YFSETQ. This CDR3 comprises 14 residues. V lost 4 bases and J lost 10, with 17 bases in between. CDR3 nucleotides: TGCGCCAGCAGCCTATTGACCGAGCCCGGAAAACTGTTTTTT. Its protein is CASSLLTEPGKLFF.

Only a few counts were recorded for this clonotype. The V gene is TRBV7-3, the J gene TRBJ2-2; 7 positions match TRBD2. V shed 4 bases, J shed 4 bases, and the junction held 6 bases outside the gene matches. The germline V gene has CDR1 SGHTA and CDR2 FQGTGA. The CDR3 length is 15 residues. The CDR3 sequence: CASSSSSGGTGELFF. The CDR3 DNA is TGTGCCAGCAGCTCATCGTCGGGGGGCACCGGGGAGCTGTTTTTT.

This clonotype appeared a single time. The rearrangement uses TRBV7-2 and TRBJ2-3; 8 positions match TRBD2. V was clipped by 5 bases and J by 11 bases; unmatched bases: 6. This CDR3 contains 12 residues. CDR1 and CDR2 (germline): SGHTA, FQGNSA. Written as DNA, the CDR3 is TGTGCCAGCAGCCCCGACCGGGAGGGGCAGTATTTT. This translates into CASSPDREGQYF.

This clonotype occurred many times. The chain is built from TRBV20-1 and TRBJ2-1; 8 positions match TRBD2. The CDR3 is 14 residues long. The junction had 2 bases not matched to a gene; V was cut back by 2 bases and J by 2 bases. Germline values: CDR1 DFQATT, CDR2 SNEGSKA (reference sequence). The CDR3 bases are TGCAGTGCTAGACGGGGGGGACCCTACAATGAGCAGTTCTTC. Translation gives CSARRGGPYNEQFF.